This T cell receptor beta chain was retrieved from a study of CD8+ T cells in alopecia areata. Study-level results: Numerous expanded lesional clones remained in scalp and blood during tofacitinib.

Once RNA had been extracted, it was reverse transcribed into cDNA to act as the sequencing template. TCRdb's copy holds only in-frame clones and misses some; the assay was immunoSEQ multiplex PCR. The repertoire has approximately 200,000 clones, 50% to 60% of them found once; the top ten carry about 3.5%. Concerning this clone itself: Its antigen is unknown.

CDR3 size: 12 residues. The germline V gene encodes CDR1 SGHDT and CDR2 YYEEEE. The V gene lost 5 bases and the J gene lost 1 base, with 6 bases spanning the gap. As to treatment: oral pan-JAK inhibitor, 5-10 mg twice daily. PBMCs provided sorted CD4+ and CD8+ T cells. The starting material was CD4+ T cells sorted from blood, obtained at week 4, from a patient treated with tofacitinib. The chain couples TRBV5-6 to TRBJ1-2; the D is unclear. This clonotype was sampled from a human donor with alopecia areata. In nucleotides, the CDR3 is TGTGCCAGCAGTACAAATAACTATGGCTACACCTTC. As protein: CASSTNNYGYTF.